What follows describes a single T cell receptor (beta chain). What it binds is unknown. This CDR3 spans 14 amino acids. Trimming removed 8 bases from V and 0 bases from J; junction bases left unmatched: 6. The germline V gene encodes CDR1 SGHTA and CDR2 FQGNSA. These data are taken from a study of cytomegalovirus exposure and HLA in healthy donors. About the research overall: The approximately 100 million unique TCR beta sequences, from 150 million to 200 million T cells, were found by an earlier analysis. HLA-typed donors were the source of 80 million to 90 million unique TCRs, which an early data release held.

Study observations and caveats: Segments of the TCR beta V type were, in most cases, productive about 87% or about 30% of the time in an earlier analysis.

Researchers ran the PCR with 60 Vbeta and 13 Jbeta primers. The protocol was immunoSEQ multiplex PCR, while the TCRdb copy is restricted to in-frame clones and leaves out a portion. The sample is made up of 110,000 to 150,000 clones, and the top ten hold 2% to 3% of it. What was sequenced was PBMCs. The gene calls are TRBV7-2 and TRBJ2-7; 8 bases match TRBD1. The clonotype was recovered from a man aged 40-49 years in good health and CMV-seronegative. CDR3: CASQAQGASYEQYF. The DNA of the CDR3 is TGTGCCAGCCAGGCCCAGGGGGCCTCCTACGAGCAGTACTTC.